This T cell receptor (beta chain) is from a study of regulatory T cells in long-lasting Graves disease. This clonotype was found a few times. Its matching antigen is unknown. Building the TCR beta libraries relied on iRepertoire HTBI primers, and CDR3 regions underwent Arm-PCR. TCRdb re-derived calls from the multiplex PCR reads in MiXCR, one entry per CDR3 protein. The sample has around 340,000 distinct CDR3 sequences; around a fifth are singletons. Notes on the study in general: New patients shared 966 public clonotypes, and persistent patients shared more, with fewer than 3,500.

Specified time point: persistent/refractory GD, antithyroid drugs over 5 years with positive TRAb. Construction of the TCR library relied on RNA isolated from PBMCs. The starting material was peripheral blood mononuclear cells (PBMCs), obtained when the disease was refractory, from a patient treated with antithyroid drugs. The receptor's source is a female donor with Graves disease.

CDR3 sequence reads: CASSVGAEAFF. CDR3 DNA: TGTGCCAGCAGCGTTGGTGCTGAAGCTTTCTTT. J is TRBJ1-1 and V is TRBV9; D unresolved. Germline-derived CDR1 and CDR2 are SGDLS and YYNGEE. This CDR3 spans 11 amino acids. The V end was cut by 2 bases, the J end by 6 bases, with 5 bases between.